This T cell receptor beta chain was captured in a study of control samples from healthy donors and cancer patients (dated by TCRdb to the early 2020s). Including the terminal cysteine and phenylalanine, the CDR3 comprises 15 residues. Just the 45-base CDR3 DNA is kept, in frame starting at base 1. V gives up 4 bases and J gives up 0 bases, and the segment between their germline ends measures 12 bases. The germline V gene yields KGHSH for CDR1 and LQKENI for CDR2. As to this clone: No cognate antigen has been identified for it. No much larger clone exists at a distance of one base, and base qualities are not known.

Library preparation was by the immunoSEQ multiplex PCR assay. TCRdb mirrors the immuneACCESS table, restricted to in-frame sequences. Some clones are absent from its copies; in checked studies, under half trace to an unresolved V gene, and the reason for the others is unknown. The sample table holds some 80,000 clones, of which around nine tenths were seen once. The ten top clones hold less than 6% of the sample. Sequenced sample: blood. The receptor comes from a man over 45 in good health. The rearrangement combines TRBV18 with TRBJ1-1, with the identity of the D gene unclear. CDR3 reads: CASSRGAAMNTEAFF. The sequenced DNA: TGTGCCAGCTCACGAGGAGCAGCCATGAACACTGAAGCTTTCTTT.